The clone carrying this TCR beta chain was counted only a few times. Amplification used 60 Vbeta primers and 13 Jbeta primers. The method was immunoSEQ multiplex PCR; TCRdb's version includes in-frame clones alone and lacks a portion of them. The repertoire has about 54,000 clones, under 90% of them found once; the top ten carry around 2.9%. After removal of 4 bases from V and 4 bases from J, the junction contained 6 bases not matched to a gene. The CDR3 has 15 amino acids. Germline V gene sequence: CDR1 SGHNT, CDR2 YYREEE (reference sequence). The data are from a study of cytomegalovirus exposure and HLA in healthy donors.

The sample consisted of PBMCs. The source is a woman in her late teens or twenties in good health and CMV-seronegative. The chain recombines TRBV5-4 with TRBJ2-1, with 9 bases identical to TRBD1. The CDR3 region is CASSEQGAIYNEQFF. Written as DNA, the CDR3 is TGTGCCAGCAGCGAACAGGGGGCGATTTACAATGAGCAGTTCTTC.